This passage covers 22 T cell receptor beta chains from one sample sequenced in a study of shared clonotypes between healthy human individuals. TCRdb's copy holds only in-frame clones and misses some; the assay was immunoSEQ multiplex PCR. This table holds more than 2 million clones, roughly 96% found once. Sequenced input: naive CD4+ T cells sorted from blood. The subset is: CD45RA+ positively selected. These receptors were taken from a man between 18 and 29 years old in good health.

The V call is TRBV6-5, the J call TRBJ1-4; D ambiguous. The germline gives CDR1 MNHEY, CDR2 SVGAGI. V was pared by 0 bases and J by 10 bases, with 9 bases between. The CDR3 is made up of 13 amino acids. The DNA of the CDR3 is TGTGCCAGCAGTTACTCGAGGGTGGCAAAACTGTTTTTT. It yields the protein CASSYSRVAKLFF.

The chain links TRBV19 to TRBJ1-6; D call uncertain. This CDR3 has 16 amino acids. V was cut by 4 bases and J by 4 bases, with 14 bases left in between. The germline V gene has CDR1 LNHDA and CDR2 SQIVND (reference sequence). The CDR3 DNA follows: TGTGCCAGTAGTACGACGGCCCATAGTTATAATTCACCCCTCCACTTT. The encoded protein is CASSTTAHSYNSPLHF.

J is TRBJ2-1 and V is TRBV7-2; 11 bases are shared with TRBD1. CDR1 is SGHTA, CDR2 FQGNSA, per germline. There are 15 residues in the CDR3. Trimming at V came to 5 bases and at J to 1 base, leaving 1 base not matched to a gene. This CDR3 reads CASSRDRGSYNEQFF. The CDR3 coding sequence is TGTGCCAGCAGCAGGGACAGGGGGTCCTACAATGAGCAGTTCTTC.

This clone was seen only a few times. The chain uses TRBV28 and TRBJ2-7; D may be TRBD2 (6 bases). The germline V gene has CDR1 MDHEN and CDR2 SYDVKM. The CDR3 sequence is 14 residues long. V was trimmed by 4 bases and J by 4 bases, leaving 14 bases between them. The CDR3, as DNA: TGTGCCAGCAGTTCGGGGGACTTACTTTACGAGCAGTACTTC. Protein sequence: CASSSGDLLYEQYF.

The gene calls are TRBV15 and TRBJ1-2; 8 bases align to TRBD1. CDR1 is LNHNV, CDR2 YYDKDF, per germline (reference sequence). Trimming took 0 bases from V and 4 from J; bases not matched to a gene: 4. The CDR3 length is 15 residues. The CDR3 DNA follows: TGTGCCACCAGCAGAGAAGTAACAGGGGGCTATGGCTACACCTTC. Encoded protein: CATSREVTGGYGYTF. The complete variable domain, with remaining parts taken from reference TRBV15 and TRBJ1-2, reads DAMVIQNPRYQVTQFGKPVTLSCSQTLNHNVMYWYQQKSSQAPKLLFHYYDKDFNNEADTPDNFQSRRPNTSFCFLDIRSPGLGDTAMYLCATSREVTGGYGYTFGSGTRLTVV.

This chain uses TRBV7-9 with TRBJ2-6; weak D call: TRBD1 (7 bases). The V gene's germline CDR1 is SEHNR and CDR2 FQNEAQ (reference sequence). V lost 1 base and J lost 0, with 10 bases in between. The CDR3 runs to 17 residues. The DNA of the CDR3 is TGTGCCAGCAGCTTAGGCAGGGGGGCCTCTGGGGCCAACGTCCTGACTTTC. Encoded protein: CASSLGRGASGANVLTF. The complete variable domain, with remaining parts taken from reference TRBV7-9 and TRBJ2-6, reads DTGVSQNPRHKITKRGQNVTFRCDPISEHNRLYWYRQTLGQGPEFLTYFQNEAQLEKSRLLSDRFSAERPKGSFSTLEIQRTEQGDSAMYLCASSLGRGASGANVLTFGAGSRLTVL.

V is TRBV18 and J is TRBJ2-7, with a tentative D call TRBD2 (6 bases). Deletions cut 3 bases from V and 1 base from J, with 13 bases between. The length of the CDR3 is 15 residues. Germline values: CDR1 KGHSH, CDR2 LQKENI. The CDR3, as DNA: TGTGCCAGCTCACCCGTTACTGGGAGGTCCTACGAGCAGTACTTC. Translated, it gives CASSPVTGRSYEQYF.

The V gene is TRBV2, the J gene TRBJ2-3; D unresolved. Trimming removed 5 bases at V and 0 bases at J, with 9 bases between. CDR3 length: 14 residues. Germline V gene sequence: CDR1 SNHLY, CDR2 FYNNEI. The CDR3 region has the DNA TGTGCCAGCAGTATTCAAACTAGCACAGATACGCAGTATTTT. It encodes CASSIQTSTDTQYF. The whole variable domain, filled in from reference TRBV2 and TRBJ2-3, reads EPEVTQTPSHQVTQMGQEVILRCVPISNHLYFYWYRQILGQKVEFLVSFYNNEISEKSEIFDDQFSVERPDGSNFTLKIRSTKLEDSAMYFCASSIQTSTDTQYFGPGTRLTVL.

The J gene is TRBJ2-2, the V gene TRBV30; no clear D. V lost 4 bases to trimming and J lost 2 bases, with 11 bases between them. CDR1 is GTSNPN, CDR2 SVGIG, per germline (reference sequence). This CDR3 is 14 amino acids long. CDR3: CAWNLDLNTGELFF. The DNA of the CDR3 is TGTGCCTGGAACTTAGACCTAAACACCGGGGAGCTGTTTTTT.

This clone was detected only once. The chain links TRBV5-3 to TRBJ2-1, with D possibly TRBD2 on 6 matching bases. TRBV5-3 falls under the ORF class, with uncertain function. This CDR3 is built from 17 residues. The V and J ends lost 0 bases and 6 bases respectively, with 19 bases between them. The CDR3 DNA is TGTGCCAGAAGCTTGGGACTAGAGTTTATAGGGATCAATGAGCAGTTCTTC. It codes for CARSLGLEFIGINEQFF.

This clone has a single count. CDR3 DNA sequence: TGTGCCAGCAGCCCCGGACAGATCGCTACCGGGGAGCTGTTTTTT. Translation: CASSPGQIATGELFF. The chain has TRBV7-9 and TRBJ2-2; maybe TRBD1 (6 bases). Germline values: CDR1 SEHNR, CDR2 FQNEAQ (reference sequence). The CDR3 is 15 residues long. Trimming took off 5 bases at V and 5 bases at J, with 15 bases between the two ends.

This clone has just a few counts. The chain couples TRBV4-2 to TRBJ1-2; 8 nucleotides match TRBD1. This CDR3 is 15 amino acids long. Trimming at V came to 3 bases and at J to 4 bases, leaving 7 bases not matched to a gene. Germline CDR1 reads LGHNA; CDR2 reads YNFKEQ. The CDR3: CASSQSDRGGYGYTF. The DNA for the CDR3 is TGTGCCAGCAGCCAGAGCGACAGGGGAGGCTATGGCTACACCTTC.

This clone appeared a few times. The chain combines TRBV6-5 with TRBJ2-7; D is possibly TRBD1 (6 bases). This CDR3 region has 12 residues. The V gene's germline CDR1 is MNHEY and CDR2 SVGAGI. V dropped 8 bases and J dropped 2 bases, with 10 bases sitting between them. DNA for the CDR3: TGTGCCAGCTCCGGGACACCCTACGAGCAGTACTTC. It is translated as CASSGTPYEQYF.

The CDR3 loop reads CASRHDRGPKNEQYF. The CDR3 DNA is TGCGCCAGCAGGCATGACAGGGGGCCGAAGAACGAGCAGTACTTC. The V gene is TRBV10-1, the J gene TRBJ2-7, with 10 bases aligning to TRBD1. The germline V gene encodes CDR1 WNHNN and CDR2 SYGVQD (reference sequence). V was pared by 6 bases and J by 5 bases, with 10 bases of the junction left unmatched. The CDR3 runs to 15 residues.

This chain joins TRBV7-2 and TRBJ1-5; 8 bases map to TRBD1. V lost 5 bases and J lost 2; bases outside the gene matches: 5. The CDR3 is 15 amino acids. In germline, CDR1 is SGHTA, CDR2 FQGNSA. The CDR3, as DNA: TGTGCCAGCAGCCCTGACAGGGGTGGCAATCAGCCCCAGCATTTT. Translated, it gives CASSPDRGGNQPQHF.

CDR3 residues: CASRTSGEETQYF. For the CDR3, the DNA is TGTGCCAGTAGAACCTCAGGGGAAGAGACCCAGTACTTC. The chain recombines TRBV6-1 with TRBJ2-5; tentatively, D is TRBD1 (6 bases). The CDR3 has 13 residues. V was cut by 9 bases and J by 3 bases, with 14 bases left in between. In germline, CDR1 is MNHNS, CDR2 SASEGT.

The rearrangement links TRBV12-5 to TRBJ1-3; D remains ambiguous. In germline, CDR1 is LGHNT, CDR2 FRNRAP. There are 13 residues in the CDR3. Trimming removed 2 bases from V and 7 bases from J, with 9 bases in between. The CDR3 is CASGLIGENTIYF. DNA for the CDR3: TGTGCTAGTGGTTTGATCGGGGAGAACACCATATATTTT.

This rearrangement joins TRBV30 to TRBJ1-3; D remains unclear. This CDR3 is built from 15 residues. V was pared by 4 bases and J by 0 bases, with 13 bases between. CDR1 and CDR2 from the germline V gene are GTSNPN and SVGIG (reference sequence). The CDR3: CAWMSTGTSGNTIYF. CDR3 DNA: TGTGCCTGGATGTCAACGGGAACCTCTGGAAACACCATATATTTT.

V gene TRBV30 combines with J gene TRBJ1-4; 11 bases agree with TRBD1. This CDR3 contains 16 residues. The germline gives CDR1 GTSNPN, CDR2 SVGIG (reference sequence). V trimming: 5 bases; J trimming: 5 bases; junction bases outside the gene matches: 10. The CDR3 loop reads CAWRDRGRALNEKLFF. CDR3 bases: TGTGCCTGGCGGGACAGGGGGAGAGCCTTAAATGAAAAACTGTTTTTT.

V is TRBV5-1 and J is TRBJ2-1, with a weak D call TRBD1 (7 bases). This CDR3 contains 13 residues. The ends were cut back, 4 bases at V and 4 bases at J, with 9 bases in the middle. Germline-derived CDR1 and CDR2 are SGHRS and YFSETQ. The CDR3 spells CASSQGGYNEQFF. The DNA for the CDR3 is TGCGCCAGCAGCCAGGGGGGATACAATGAGCAGTTCTTC.

This CDR3 is CASSETRLKQFF. The CDR3 DNA sequence: TGTGCCAGCAGTGAAACCAGGTTGAAACAGTTCTTC. V usage is TRBV6-1 and J usage is TRBJ2-1; D remains ambiguous. Trimming removed 2 bases from V and 13 bases from J, with 12 bases in between. Germline values: CDR1 MNHNS, CDR2 SASEGT. The CDR3 runs to 12 residues.

The chain combines TRBV5-1 with TRBJ1-2; D possibly corresponds to TRBD1 (6 bases). The V and J ends lost 0 bases and 7 bases respectively, with 10 bases between them. Germline V gene data show CDR1 as SGHRS and CDR2 as YFSETQ. The length of the CDR3 is 13 residues. The CDR3 bases are TGCGCCAGCAGCTTGGCCGGGACATTTGGCTACACCTTC. It is translated as CASSLAGTFGYTF.